A selection of T cell receptor beta chains follows, all from one sample in a study of CD8 T cells in Susac syndrome. TCRdb ran MiXCR on the immunoSEQ multiplex PCR reads and lists one entry per CDR3 protein. The table shows roughly 190,000 distinct CDR3 sequences, with around 93% occurring only once. Material: CD4+ T cells from PBMCs. The receptors come from a human donor in good health. Each CDR3 is given with its conserved first and last residue. A D gene is named only where the DNA matches it firmly.

v_gene	d_gene	j_gene	CDR3aa	CDR3nt
TRBV12-3/TRBV12-4	-	TRBJ2-1	CASSRRGGNEQFF	TGTGCCAGCAGTCGAAGGGGGGGGAATGAGCAGTTCTTC
TRBV3-1	-	TRBJ2-5	CASSQDWRQETQYF	TGTGCCAGCAGCCAAGATTGGCGCCAAGAGACCCAGTACTTC
TRBV25-1	TRBD1	TRBJ1-2	CASSAPGQLYGYTF	TGTGCCAGCAGTGCGCCGGGACAGCTCTATGGCTACACCTTC
TRBV6-2/TRBV6-3	-	TRBJ2-4	CASTDRLGIQYF	TGTGCCAGCACGGACAGACTAGGCATTCAGTACTTC
TRBV2	TRBD1	TRBJ1-2	CASSEKDRVYGYTF	TGTGCCAGCAGTGAAAAAGACAGGGTCTATGGCTACACCTTC
TRBV18	TRBD1	TRBJ1-1	CASSPPGQVSTEAFF	TGTGCCAGCTCACCACCGGGACAGGTATCCACTGAAGCTTTCTTT
TRBV6-6	TRBD1	TRBJ1-1	CASSFDREYEAFF	TGTGCCAGCAGTTTTGACAGGGAGTATGAAGCTTTCTTT
TRBV30	-	TRBJ1-5	CAWRSAGIGNQPQHF	TGTGCCTGGAGATCAGCAGGGATCGGCAATCAGCCCCAGCATTTT
TRBV5-4	TRBD1	TRBJ1-4	CASSLKRLGGSGEKLFF	TGTGCCAGCAGCTTGAAACGGCTAGGGGGCTCGGGTGAAAAACTGTTTTTT
TRBV19	TRBD1	TRBJ1-6	CASSPGGRGSPLHF	TGTGCCAGTAGCCCAGGGGGCAGAGGTTCACCCCTCCACTTT
TRBV5-4	-	TRBJ2-3	CASSPGGAGTDTQYF	TGTGCCAGCAGCCCAGGGGGGGCGGGCACAGATACGCAGTATTTT
TRBV12-3/TRBV12-4	-	TRBJ1-2	CASSLADYTF	TGTGCCAGCAGTTTAGCTGATTACACCTTC
TRBV6-5	TRBD1	TRBJ1-1	CASSNRGSNTEAFF	TGTGCCAGCAGTAACAGGGGATCGAACACTGAAGCTTTCTTT
TRBV20-1	TRBD2	TRBJ2-5	CSAGGEETQYF	TGCAGTGCTGGGGGGGAAGAGACCCAGTACTTC
TRBV12-3/TRBV12-4	-	TRBJ1-2	CASSLMGYGYTF	TGTGCCAGCAGCCTGATGGGATATGGCTACACCTTC
TRBV29-1	-	TRBJ1-5	CSVGGSDQPQHF	TGCAGCGTAGGGGGGTCCGATCAGCCCCAGCATTTT